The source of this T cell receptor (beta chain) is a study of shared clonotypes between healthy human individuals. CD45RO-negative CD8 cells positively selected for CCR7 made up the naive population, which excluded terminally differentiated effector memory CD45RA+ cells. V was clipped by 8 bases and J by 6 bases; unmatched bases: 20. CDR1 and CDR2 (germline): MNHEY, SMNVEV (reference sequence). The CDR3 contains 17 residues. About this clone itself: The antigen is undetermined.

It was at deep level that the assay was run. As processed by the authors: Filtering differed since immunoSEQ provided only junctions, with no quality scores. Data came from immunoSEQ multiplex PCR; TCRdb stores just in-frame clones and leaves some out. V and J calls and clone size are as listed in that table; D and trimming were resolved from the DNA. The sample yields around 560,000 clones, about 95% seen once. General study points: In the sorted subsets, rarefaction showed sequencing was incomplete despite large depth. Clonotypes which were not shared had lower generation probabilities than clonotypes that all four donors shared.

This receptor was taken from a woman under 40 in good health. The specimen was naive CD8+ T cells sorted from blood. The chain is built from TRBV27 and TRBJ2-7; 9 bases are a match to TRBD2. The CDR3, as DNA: TGTGCCAGCTACCCGGAGGGTAGCGGGAGAGGGTTGGGCGAGCAGTACTTC. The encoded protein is CASYPEGSGRGLGEQYF.